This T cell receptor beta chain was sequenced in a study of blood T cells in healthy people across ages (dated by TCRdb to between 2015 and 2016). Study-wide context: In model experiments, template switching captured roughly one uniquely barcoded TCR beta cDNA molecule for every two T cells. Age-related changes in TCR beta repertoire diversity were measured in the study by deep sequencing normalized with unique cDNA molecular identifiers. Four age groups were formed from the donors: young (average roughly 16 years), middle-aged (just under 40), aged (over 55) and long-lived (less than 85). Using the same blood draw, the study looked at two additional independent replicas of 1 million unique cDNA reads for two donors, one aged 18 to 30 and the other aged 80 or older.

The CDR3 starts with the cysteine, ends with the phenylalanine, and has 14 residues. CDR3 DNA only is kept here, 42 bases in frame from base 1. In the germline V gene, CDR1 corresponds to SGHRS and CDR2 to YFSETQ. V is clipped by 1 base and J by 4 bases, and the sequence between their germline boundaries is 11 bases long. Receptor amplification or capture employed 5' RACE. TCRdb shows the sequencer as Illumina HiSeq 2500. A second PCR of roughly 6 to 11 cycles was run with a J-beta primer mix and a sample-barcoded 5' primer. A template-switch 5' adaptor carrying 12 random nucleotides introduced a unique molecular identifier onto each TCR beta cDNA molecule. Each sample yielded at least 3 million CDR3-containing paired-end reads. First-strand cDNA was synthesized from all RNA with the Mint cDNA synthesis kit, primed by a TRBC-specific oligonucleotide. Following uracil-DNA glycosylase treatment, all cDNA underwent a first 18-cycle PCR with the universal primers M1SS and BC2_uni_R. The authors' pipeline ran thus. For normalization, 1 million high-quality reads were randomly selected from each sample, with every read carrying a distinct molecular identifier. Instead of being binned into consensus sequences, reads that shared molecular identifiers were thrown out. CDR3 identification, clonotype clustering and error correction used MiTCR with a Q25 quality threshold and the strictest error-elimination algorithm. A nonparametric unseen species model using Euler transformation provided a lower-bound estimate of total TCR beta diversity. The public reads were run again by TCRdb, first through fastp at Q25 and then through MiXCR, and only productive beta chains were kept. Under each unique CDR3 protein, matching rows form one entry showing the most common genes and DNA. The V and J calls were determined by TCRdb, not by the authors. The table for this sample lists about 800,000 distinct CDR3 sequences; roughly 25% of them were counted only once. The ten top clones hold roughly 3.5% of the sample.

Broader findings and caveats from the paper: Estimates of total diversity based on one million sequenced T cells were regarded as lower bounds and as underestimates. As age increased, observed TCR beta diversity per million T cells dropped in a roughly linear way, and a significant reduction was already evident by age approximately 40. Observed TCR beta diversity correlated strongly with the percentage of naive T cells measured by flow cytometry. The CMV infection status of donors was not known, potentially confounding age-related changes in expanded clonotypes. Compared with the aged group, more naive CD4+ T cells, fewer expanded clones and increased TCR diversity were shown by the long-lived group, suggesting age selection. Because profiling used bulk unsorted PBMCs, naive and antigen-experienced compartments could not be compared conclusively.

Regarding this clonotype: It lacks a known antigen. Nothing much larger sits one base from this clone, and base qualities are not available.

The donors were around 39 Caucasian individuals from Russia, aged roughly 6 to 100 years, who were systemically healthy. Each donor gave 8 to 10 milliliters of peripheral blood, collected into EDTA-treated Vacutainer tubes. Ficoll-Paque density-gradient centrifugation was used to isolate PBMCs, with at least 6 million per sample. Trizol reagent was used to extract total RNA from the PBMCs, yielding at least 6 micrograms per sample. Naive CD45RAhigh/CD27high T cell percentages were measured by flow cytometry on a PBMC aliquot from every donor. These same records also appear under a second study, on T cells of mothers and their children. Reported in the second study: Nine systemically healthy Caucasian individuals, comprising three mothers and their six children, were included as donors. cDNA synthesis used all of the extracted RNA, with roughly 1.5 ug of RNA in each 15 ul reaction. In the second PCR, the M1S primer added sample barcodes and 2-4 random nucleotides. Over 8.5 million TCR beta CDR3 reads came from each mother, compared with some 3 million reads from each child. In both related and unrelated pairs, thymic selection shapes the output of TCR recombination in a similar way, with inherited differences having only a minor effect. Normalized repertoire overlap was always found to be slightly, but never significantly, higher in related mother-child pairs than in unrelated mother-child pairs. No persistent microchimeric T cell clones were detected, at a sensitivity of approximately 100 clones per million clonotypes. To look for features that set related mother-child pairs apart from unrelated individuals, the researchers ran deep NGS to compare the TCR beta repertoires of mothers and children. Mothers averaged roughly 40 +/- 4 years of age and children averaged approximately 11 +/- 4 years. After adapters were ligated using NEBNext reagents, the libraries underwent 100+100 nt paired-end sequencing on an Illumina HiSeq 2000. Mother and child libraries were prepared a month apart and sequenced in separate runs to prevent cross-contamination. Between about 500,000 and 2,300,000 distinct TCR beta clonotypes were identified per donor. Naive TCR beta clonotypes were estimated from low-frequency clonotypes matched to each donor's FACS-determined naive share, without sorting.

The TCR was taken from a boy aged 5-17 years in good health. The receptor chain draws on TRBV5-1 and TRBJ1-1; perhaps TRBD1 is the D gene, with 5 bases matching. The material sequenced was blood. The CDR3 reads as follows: CASSLNSQGTEAFF. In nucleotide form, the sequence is TGCGCCAGCAGCTTGAACAGCCAGGGCACTGAAGCTTTCTTT. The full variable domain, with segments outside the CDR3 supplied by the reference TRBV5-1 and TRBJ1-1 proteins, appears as KAGVTQTPRYLIKTRGQQVTLSCSPISGHRSVSWYQQTPGQGLQFLFEYFSETQRNKGNFPGRFSGRQFSNSRSEMNVSTLELGDSALYLCASSLNSQGTEAFFGQGTRLTVV.